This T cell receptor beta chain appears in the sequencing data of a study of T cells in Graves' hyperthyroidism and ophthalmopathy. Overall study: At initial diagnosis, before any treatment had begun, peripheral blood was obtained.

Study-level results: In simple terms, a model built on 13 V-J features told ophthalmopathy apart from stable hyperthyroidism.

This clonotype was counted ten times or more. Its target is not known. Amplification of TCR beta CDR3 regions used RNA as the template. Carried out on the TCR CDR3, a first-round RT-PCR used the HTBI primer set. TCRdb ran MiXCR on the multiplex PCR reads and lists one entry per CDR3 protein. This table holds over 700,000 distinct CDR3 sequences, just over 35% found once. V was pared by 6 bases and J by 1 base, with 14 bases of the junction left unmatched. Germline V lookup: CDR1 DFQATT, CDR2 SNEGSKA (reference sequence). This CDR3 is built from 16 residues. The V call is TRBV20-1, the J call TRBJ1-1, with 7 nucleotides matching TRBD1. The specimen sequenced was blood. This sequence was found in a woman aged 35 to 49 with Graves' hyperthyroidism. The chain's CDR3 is CSATGQGGRRNTEAFF. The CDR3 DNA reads TGCAGTGCCACAGGGCAGGGGGGCCGTCGGAACACTGAAGCTTTCTTT.